This T cell receptor (beta chain) was sequenced for a study of CD8 T cells in Susac syndrome. Study conclusions and caveats: Maximal CD8+ clonal expansion in Susac was observed within TEMRA cells and among active patients.

Random hexamers were used to reverse transcribe 0.5 to 1 ug of RNA. TCRdb independently ran MiXCR on the immunoSEQ multiplex PCR reads; one entry per CDR3 protein. The sample consists of around 150,000 distinct CDR3 sequences, 85% to 95% of them appearing once. Sequencing of TCR beta, carried out with a high-throughput approach, was applied to CD8+ and CD4+ T cells from the blood. Diagnostic criteria defined recently for definite or probable disease were met by the Susac syndrome patients. Germline loops: CDR1 MNHEY, CDR2 SVGAGI. V lost 6 bases and J lost 2, with 15 bases in between. This CDR3 has 15 residues. Note on this clonotype: What it binds is unknown.

The sequenced material came from CD8+ T cells from PBMCs. The TCR was taken from a human donor with Susac syndrome. V gene TRBV6-5 combines with J gene TRBJ2-3, with D possibly called TRBD1 or TRBD2 (5 bases each). The CDR3 region has the DNA TGTGCCAGCAGCGTTTATGGGGGATCCACAGATACGCAGTATTTT. Residues: CASSVYGGSTDTQYF.